The 15 T cell receptor beta chains presented below share a single source sample, sequenced in a study of spatial heterogeneity in lung cancer. TCRdb redid the calling of the 5' RACE reads with MiXCR, one entry per CDR3 protein. Of tens of thousands of distinct CDR3 sequences in the sample, roughly 4.2% are singletons; the top ten hold 6.5% to 8.5%. Time point noted: sample taken at primary tumor resection. Sequencing covered unsorted whole RNA taken from tumor, nontumor lung or frozen PBMC. The input for sequencing was PBMCs, taken at surgery. These receptors were taken from a male donor with early-stage non-small cell lung cancer.

V is TRBV29-1 and J is TRBJ1-2; tentative D call: TRBD1 (6 bases). The CDR3 is made up of 12 amino acids. Per the germline V gene, CDR1 is SQVTM and CDR2 is ANQGSEA. Trimming pared 5 bases from V and 2 bases from J, leaving 9 bases between. This chain's CDR3 is CSVWTANYGYTF. The DNA of the CDR3 is TGCAGCGTTTGGACAGCGAACTATGGCTACACCTTC.

This clonotype has a count of ten or more. J is TRBJ2-7 and V is TRBV6-5; weak D call: TRBD1 (6 bases). The CDR3 consists of 15 residues. From germline, CDR1 is MNHEY and CDR2 SVGAGI. Trimming pared 0 bases from V and 3 bases from J, leaving 12 bases between. CDR3 in DNA: TGTGCCAGCAGTTACTCGAACAACAGGGTCTACGAGCAGTACTTC. The encoded protein is CASSYSNNRVYEQYF.

This clonotype occurred many times. This rearrangement joins TRBV4-1 to TRBJ2-7; D tentatively fits TRBD1 or TRBD2 (5 bases each). CDR3 length: 15 amino acids. Germline-derived CDR1 and CDR2 are MGHRA and YSYEKL. Trimming took 0 bases from V and 2 from J, leaving 11 bases between them. In DNA, the CDR3 is TGCGCCAGCAGCCAAGATCTGGGGGATCCCTACGAGCAGTACTTC. Translating it yields CASSQDLGDPYEQYF.

This clonotype was seen repeatedly, ten times or more. The chain employs TRBV7-9 and TRBJ1-4; D is uncertain. There are 14 residues in the CDR3. Trimming removed 3 bases at V and 7 bases at J, with 12 bases between. Germline assignment: CDR1 SEHNR and CDR2 FQNEAQ (reference sequence). DNA of the CDR3: TGTGCCAGCAGCTTTGCGGGGAATGGTGAAAAACTGTTTTTT. Amino acids: CASSFAGNGEKLFF.

This clonotype appeared many times. The chain is built from TRBV12-3 or TRBV12-4 and TRBJ2-7; perhaps TRBD2 as D (6 bases). Trimming shortened V by 6 bases and J by 3 bases, and 18 bases separated the two germline ends. This CDR3 contains 15 residues. CDR3 protein: CASRLQEGRGYEQYF. The CDR3, as DNA: TGTGCCAGCAGGCTCCAGGAGGGACGCGGCTACGAGCAGTACTTC.

Within the sample, this clonotype is medium-sized (0.01 to 0.1%). The rearrangement joins TRBV4-3 to TRBJ1-1; no definite D call. V lost 4 bases, J lost 5 bases, and 11 bases lay in between. The CDR3 extends over 13 amino acids. Germline V gene lookup returns CDR1 LGHNA and CDR2 YSLEER. The CDR3 loop is CASSRNQRTEAFF. The CDR3 region has the DNA TGCGCCAGCAGCCGAAACCAGCGAACTGAAGCTTTCTTT.

The chain joins TRBV2 to TRBJ2-7; TRBD1 or TRBD2 may be the D gene (6 bases each). CDR3 length: 14 amino acids. The ends were cut back, 1 base at V and 7 bases at J, with 14 bases in the middle. Germline assignment: CDR1 SNHLY and CDR2 FYNNEI. The CDR3 region has the DNA TGTGCCAGCAGTGAAGTGGGGGGCGCAAGGGAGCAGTACTTC. Amino acid sequence: CASSEVGGAREQYF.

This clonotype was seen many times. The chain carries TRBV20-1 and TRBJ1-6; 8 nucleotides match TRBD1. The V and J ends lost 1 base and 8 bases, in that order; junction bases with no gene match: 7. In germline, CDR1 is DFQATT, CDR2 SNEGSKA (reference sequence). The CDR3 has 15 amino acids. CDR3 sequence reads: CSARAPGQEYSPLHF. CDR3 in DNA: TGCAGTGCTAGAGCCCCGGGACAGGAGTATTCACCCCTCCACTTT.

This clonotype appeared a few times. The chain employs TRBV30 and TRBJ2-3, with D possibly matching TRBD1 (5 bases). The germline gives CDR1 GTSNPN, CDR2 SVGIG (reference sequence). The CDR3 contains 13 residues. The V end was cut by 5 bases, the J end by 1 base, with 10 bases between. CDR3 sequence (DNA): TGTGCCTGGGGCCTAGGGGGCACAGATACGCAGTATTTT. It yields the protein CAWGLGGTDTQYF. The whole variable domain, filled in from reference TRBV30 and TRBJ2-3, reads SQTIHQWPATLVQPVGSPLSLECTVEGTSNPNLYWYRQAAGRGLQLLFYSVGIGQISSEVPQNLSASRPQDRQFILSSKKLLLSDSGFYLCAWGLGGTDTQYFGPGTRLTVL.

This clonotype has a count of ten or more. This chain connects TRBV7-2 to TRBJ2-1; no clear D gene. The ends were cut back, 5 bases at V and 0 bases at J, with 2 bases in the middle. Germline V CDR1 and CDR2: SGHTA, FQGNSA. This CDR3 is built from 12 residues. The CDR3 protein is CASSNSYNEQFF. Here the CDR3 DNA reads TGTGCCAGCAGCAACTCCTACAATGAGCAGTTCTTC. Together with reference TRBV7-2 and TRBJ2-1, the CDR3 gives the full variable domain: GAGVSQSPSNKVTEKGKDVELRCDPISGHTALYWYRQSLGQGLEFLIYFQGNSAPDKSGLPSDRFSAERTGGSVSTLTIQRTQQEDSAVYLCASSNSYNEQFFGPGTRLTVL.

This clonotype was seen at least ten times. V usage is TRBV5-1 and J usage is TRBJ1-4; 12 nucleotides align to TRBD1. J gave up 10 bases and V 3 bases, and 7 bases lay outside the gene matches. Germline V gives CDR1 SGHRS, CDR2 YFSETQ. The CDR3 spans 15 residues. The CDR3 here is CASSSGTGGQGKLFF. The CDR3 DNA is TGCGCCAGCAGCTCCGGGACAGGGGGCCAAGGAAAACTGTTTTTT.

As regards this clonotype: Being one base from a much bigger clone, this may be a read error. The rearrangement joins TRBV3-2 to TRBJ2-7; the DNA was not used to check the table's D call, TRBD1. TRBV3-2 is deemed a pseudogene. There are 15 residues in the CDR3. The CDR3 is CASSQEGQHSYGQYF. The DNA for the CDR3 is TGTGCCAGCAGCCAAGAGGGACAGCATTCCTACGGGCAGTACTTC.

This clonotype was counted at least ten times. V gene TRBV18 combines with J gene TRBJ2-1; 7 bases fit TRBD2. Germline V gene sequence: CDR1 KGHSH, CDR2 LQKENI. With V trimmed by 0 bases and J by 0 bases, 2 bases remained unmatched. The CDR3 is 16 amino acids. Here the CDR3 DNA reads TGTGCCAGCTCACCACCGGGGGGGAGCTCCTACAATGAGCAGTTCTTC. Residues: CASSPPGGSSYNEQFF.

The sample holds many counts of this clonotype. This sequence joins TRBV19 and TRBJ2-2; 8 bases are shared with TRBD1. Germline V CDR1 and CDR2: LNHDA, SQIVND (reference sequence). The CDR3 loop spans 15 amino acids. The ends lost 3 bases at V and 6 bases at J; junction bases unmatched: 6. DNA for the CDR3: TGTGCCAGTAGTATGACAGGGGCGGGTTCCGGGGAGCTGTTTTTT. It codes for CASSMTGAGSGELFF.

This clonotype was counted ten times or more. This chain links TRBV10-3 with TRBJ2-7; weak D call: TRBD1 (6 bases). Trimming removed 2 bases from V and 1 base from J, with 12 bases in between. The length of the CDR3 is 15 residues. CDR1 ENHRY and CDR2 SYGVKD come from the germline V gene. CDR3 DNA: TGTGCCATCAGTGAGGGGTGGCAGGGGTCCTACGAGCAGTACTTC. Protein product: CAISEGWQGSYEQYF.